The next 20 T cell receptor beta chains were all read from a single sample in a study of T cell clonality in common variable immunodeficiency. Here immunoSEQ multiplex PCR was the method, and the copy in TCRdb shows in-frame clones only, minus some. This repertoire holds roughly 60,000 clones, and none appear only once. The sequenced sample consisted of peripheral blood mononuclear cells. The receptors derive from a person aged 18 to 75 in good health.

This clone was observed at least ten times. The CDR3 end is not reached by the read, which stops 3 residues before it; the germline J gene fills it in. V and J are TRBV10-3 and TRBJ2-2; 16 bases match TRBD2. The length of the CDR3 is 16 residues. Per the germline V gene, CDR1 is ENHRY and CDR2 is SYGVKD. Trimming removed 4 bases from V and 7 bases from J; junction bases left unmatched: 3. CDR3 residues: CAISAGLAGGIGELFF. CDR3 DNA (partial): TGTGCCATCAGTGCGGGACTAGCGGGAGGGATCGGGGAG.

In this sample, this clone turned up many times. The chain's CDR3 is CAWSFPYPGAKNIQYF. CDR3 bases read: TGTGCCTGGAGTTTCCCCTACCCCGGAGCCAAAAACATT. The V gene is TRBV30, the J gene TRBJ2-4, with D hard to call. The missing CDR3 end, 3 residues past where the read stops, is filled in from the germline J gene. Germline lookup yields CDR1 GTSNPN and CDR2 SVGIG (reference sequence). The CDR3 totals 16 residues. V was trimmed by 2 bases and J by 0 bases, leaving 14 bases between them.

This clone was picked up many times. The read ends 3 residues shy of where the CDR3 ends; the end is completed using the germline J gene. This sample includes further DNA sequences coding for the same CDR3. V usage is TRBV5-6 and J usage is TRBJ2-7; no clear D. V was shortened by 5 bases and J by 4 bases, with 19 bases between the two germline ends. This CDR3 is 15 amino acids long. Germline V gene sequence: CDR1 SGHDT, CDR2 YYEEEE. The CDR3 loop reads CASRIGPLQSYEQYF. CDR3 DNA (partial): TGTGCCAGCAGGATTGGCCCATTACAGAGTTACGAG.

This clone was detected a few times. The CDR3 end lies 3 residues beyond the end of the read and is filled in from the germline J gene. This rearrangement joins TRBV11-1 to TRBJ2-2, with 8 positions matching TRBD2. This CDR3 comprises 15 residues. V shed 1 base and J 4 bases; nucleotides not matched to a gene: 2. Germline assignment: CDR1 SGHAT and CDR2 FQDESV (reference sequence). The CDR3 loop reads CASSLGSGTTGELFF. CDR3 DNA, as far as it was read: TGTGCCAGCAGCTTAGGTAGCGGGACCACCGGGGAG.

This clone occurred many times. The observed sequence ends 3 residues before the CDR3 terminus, with the missing tail filled in from the germline J gene. The chain uses TRBV28 and TRBJ1-4; TRBD1 matches at 8 bases. J lost 4 bases, V lost 6 bases, and 7 bases had no gene match. The CDR3 consists of 15 residues. Per the germline V gene, CDR1 is MDHEN and CDR2 is SYDVKM. This CDR3 reads CASSFTGQGNEKLFF. CDR3 DNA, as far as it was read: TGTGCCAGCAGCTTCACCGGACAGGGTAATGAAAAA.

This clone showed up many times. The CDR3 end lies 3 residues beyond the end of the read and is filled in from the germline J gene. The chain has TRBV20-1 and TRBJ1-2; TRBD1 aligns across 9 bases. J was trimmed by 6 bases and V by 5 bases; bases with no gene match: 7. The CDR3 sequence is 13 residues long. The germline V gene encodes CDR1 DFQATT and CDR2 SNEGSKA (reference sequence). CDR3 residues: CSAGTGDRDGYTF. The CDR3 DNA, read in part, is TGCAGTGCTGGGACTGGGGACAGGGATGGC.

This clone was seen at least ten times. The sequenced CDR3 bases are TGCGCCAGCAGTGAGGGACAGGGGGCTTACACCGGGGAG. Protein sequence: CASSEGQGAYTGE. The CDR3 reads in full as CASSEGQGAYTGELFF. This chain uses TRBV10-1 with TRBJ2-2; TRBD1 aligns across 11 bases. The DNA ends 3 residues before the CDR3 does, and the rest of the CDR3 is filled in from the germline J gene. This CDR3 has 16 residues. The trim removed 2 bases at V and 3 bases at J, leaving 2 bases unmatched. Germline V CDR1 and CDR2: WNHNN, SYGVQD (reference sequence).

This clone came up many times. The observed sequence ends 3 residues before the CDR3 terminus, with the missing tail filled in from the germline J gene. The chain is built from TRBV29-1 and TRBJ1-4, with TRBD1 as a possible D gene (6 bases). Germline values: CDR1 SQVTM, CDR2 ANQGSEA. V lost 7 bases and J 7 bases, leaving 19 bases between the germline ends. The CDR3 length is 14 residues. CDR3 in amino acids: CSAHVPGESEKLFF. Partial CDR3 DNA: TGCAGCGCCCACGTTCCAGGGGAGAGTGAAAAA.

This clone was counted ten times or more. The read ends 3 residues shy of where the CDR3 ends; the end is completed using the germline J gene. The rearrangement joins TRBV7-3 to TRBJ2-1; D is undetermined. The CDR3 covers 16 residues. V was pared by 0 bases and J by 0 bases, with 9 bases between. Per the germline V gene, CDR1 is SGHTA and CDR2 is FQGTGA. The part of the CDR3 DNA that was read is TGTGCCAGCAGCTTAACAGGCGGAAACTCCTACAATGAG. This sequence encodes CASSLTGGNSYNE. The whole CDR3 sequence is CASSLTGGNSYNEQFF.

In its sample, this clone was seen many times. The read falls 3 residues short of the CDR3 end, and the missing part is taken from the germline J gene. This chain connects TRBV12-3 or TRBV12-4 to TRBJ2-3; D could derive from TRBD1 or TRBD2 (5 bases each). This CDR3 contains 14 residues. The V end was cut by 3 bases, the J end by 6 bases, with 13 bases between. This chain's CDR3 is CASSFSRGADTQYF. The DNA read from the CDR3 is TGTGCCAGCAGTTTCTCGAGGGGAGCGGATACG.

The sample holds many counts of this clone. Read coverage stops 3 residues before the CDR3 terminus; the germline J gene supplies the remainder. The V call is TRBV6-1, the J call TRBJ1-2; D call uncertain. Germline CDR1 MNHNS, CDR2 SASEGT. The CDR3 sequence is 15 residues long. Trimming shortened V by 2 bases and J by 5 bases, and 15 bases separated the two germline ends. CDR3 DNA, as far as it was read: TGTGCCAGCAGTGAAAATAGGGCAGCTGAATATGGC. Its protein is CASSENRAAEYG. The CDR3 in full is CASSENRAAEYGYTF.

This clone was counted between two and nine times. The read gets to within 3 residues of the CDR3 end, and the germline J gene fills in the rest. V and J are TRBV7-9 and TRBJ2-7, with a possible D match to TRBD1 (5 bases). The germline CDR1 and CDR2 sequences are SEHNR and FQNEAQ (reference sequence). The V gene lost 4 bases and the J gene lost 5 bases, with 18 bases spanning the gap. The CDR3 covers 15 residues. CDR3 region: CASSSVGQGRNEQYF. The part of the CDR3 DNA that was read is TGTGCCAGCAGCTCCGTAGGGCAGGGAAGGAACGAG.

This clone occurred many times. The CDR3 extends 3 residues past the end of the read, so its final part is completed from the germline J gene. This chain links TRBV7-8 with TRBJ2-7; unclear D gene. Germline V gene sequence: CDR1 SGHVS, CDR2 FQNEAQ. With 1 base removed from V and 2 bases from J, the gap between germline ends came to 12 bases. The CDR3 sequence is 15 residues long. CDR3 region: CASSLGSGAPYEQYF. CDR3 DNA, as far as it was read: TGTGCCAGCAGCTTAGGCTCAGGTGCCCCCTACGAG. The full variable domain, in which reference TRBV7-8 and TRBJ2-7 provide the parts outside the CDR3, is GAGVSQSPRYKVAKRGQDVALRCDPISGHVSLFWYQQALGQGPEFLTYFQNEAQLDKSGLPSDRFFAERPEGSVSTLKIQRTQQEDSAVYLCASSLGSGAPYEQYFGPGTRLTVT.

This clone was seen many times. The CDR3 end is not reached by the read, which stops 3 residues before it; the germline J gene fills it in. This chain joins TRBV19 and TRBJ2-1; TRBD2 matches 7 bases. This CDR3 contains 15 residues. Germline V gene data show CDR1 as LNHDA and CDR2 as SQIVND (reference sequence). Trimming cost V 7 bases and J 4 bases; bases outside gene matches: 10. This chain's CDR3 is CASTLGRAGYNEQFF. The CDR3 bases that were read are TGTGCCAGTACCCTAGGGAGGGCAGGGTACAATGAG.

This clone was seen repeatedly, ten times or more. The DNA ends 3 residues before the CDR3 does, and the rest of the CDR3 is filled in from the germline J gene. This rearrangement joins TRBV5-4 to TRBJ2-5; the match to TRBD1 covers 7 bases. Germline-derived CDR1 and CDR2 are SGHNT and YYREEE (reference sequence). The CDR3 is 14 amino acids. The V and J ends lost 0 bases and 2 bases, in that order; junction bases with no gene match: 1. The sequenced CDR3 bases are TGTGCCAGCAGCTTGGCCAGGGGGCAAGAGACC. Translation gives CASSLARGQET. The CDR3 reads in full as CASSLARGQETQYF.

This clone appeared many times. Read coverage stops 3 residues before the CDR3 terminus; the germline J gene supplies the remainder. The chain has TRBV7-6 and TRBJ2-2, with TRBD1 identical over 9 bases. The CDR3 runs to 15 residues. After removal of 1 base from V and 4 bases from J, the junction contained 1 base not matched to a gene. Germline CDR1 is SGHVS and CDR2 is FNYEAQ. Partial CDR3 DNA: TGTGCCAGCAGCTTAGGACAGGGGGTCACCGGGGAG. Translated: CASSLGQGVTGE. From start to end, the CDR3 is CASSLGQGVTGELFF. The full variable domain, in which reference TRBV7-6 and TRBJ2-2 provide the parts outside the CDR3, is GAGVSQSPRYKVTKRGQDVALRCDPISGHVSLYWYRQALGQGPEFLTYFNYEAQQDKSGLPNDRFSAERPEGSISTLTIQRTEQRDSAMYRCASSLGQGVTGELFFGEGSRLTVL.

This clone came up many times. The read ends 3 residues shy of where the CDR3 ends; the end is completed using the germline J gene. The rearrangement joins TRBV5-6 to TRBJ1-6, with TRBD1 matching over 8 bases. The CDR3 has 14 amino acids. CDR1 and CDR2 (germline): SGHDT, YYEEEE. Trimming at V came to 3 bases and at J to 7 bases, leaving 3 bases not matched to a gene. The sequenced CDR3 bases are TGTGCCAGCAGCTACAGGGGGACCAATTCACCC. It yields the protein CASSYRGTNSP. The CDR3 in full is CASSYRGTNSPLHF. Filled out from reference TRBV5-6 and TRBJ1-6, the complete variable domain reads DAGVTQSPTHLIKTRGQQVTLRCSPKSGHDTVSWYQQALGQGPQFIFQYYEEEERQRGNFPDRFSGHQFPNYSSELNVNALLLGDSALYLCASSYRGTNSPLHFGNGTRLTVT.

This clone occurred many times. Sequencing ends 3 residues short of the CDR3 end; the germline J gene provides the rest. The chain employs TRBV10-3 and TRBJ1-4; weak D call: TRBD1 (5 bases). The CDR3 is made up of 15 amino acids. CDR1 and CDR2 (germline): ENHRY, SYGVKD. The V end was cut by 2 bases, the J end by 3 bases, with 10 bases between. The CDR3 DNA, read in part, is TGTGCCATCAGTGAGGGGGGGTTTGCTAATGAAAAA. This encodes CAISEGGFANEK. The full CDR3 protein is CAISEGGFANEKLFF.

To note about this clone: At one of its ends the junction is not consistent with the germline gene, which may arise from a read error. The read is 3 residues too short to cover the CDR3 end, so that end is filled in from the germline J gene. This chain joins TRBV7-6 and TRBJ2-7; weak D call: TRBD2 (5 bases). CDR3 length: 13 amino acids. Germline lookup yields CDR1 SGHVS and CDR2 FNYEAQ. CDR3 residues: CASSLAGAYEQYF. The CDR3 DNA, read in part, is TGTGCCAGCAGCCTAGCCGGTGCCTACGAG. The full variable domain, with the rest looked up from reference TRBV7-6 and TRBJ2-7, is GAGVSQSPRYKVTKRGQDVALRCDPISGHVSLYWYRQALGQGPEFLTYFNYEAQQDKSGLPNDRFSAERPEGSISTLTIQRTEQRDSAMYRCASSLAGAYEQYFGPGTRLTVT.

At least ten counts were recorded for this clone. The CDR3 extends 3 residues past the end of the read, so its final part is completed from the germline J gene. This rearrangement joins TRBV7-3 to TRBJ2-3; 8 bases agree with TRBD2. The germline CDR1 and CDR2 sequences are SGHTA and FQGTGA. The CDR3 has 16 residues. V gave up 3 bases and J gave up 5 bases; unmatched junction bases: 10. This CDR3 reads CASSLGRGAGEDTQYF. The sequenced CDR3 bases are TGTGCCAGCAGCTTGGGGAGGGGAGCGGGGGAAGATACG.